One T cell receptor beta chain is described in this entry. This specimen comes from a study of blood T cell repertoires in COVID-19. The overall study: T cells, B-cell-depleted T cells, or PBMCs supplied cDNA or gDNA.

The CDR3 runs 15 residues. Per germline, CDR1 SGHVS and CDR2 FQNEAQ. V lost 5 bases to trimming and J lost 7 bases, with 20 bases between them. Assay used: immunoSEQ multiplex PCR; TCRdb lists only in-frame clones, some missing. The sample lists about 180,000 clones; more than 85% were seen once. Sequenced sample: peripheral blood. The receptor comes from a woman aged 30 to 39 with active or convalescent COVID-19. V gene TRBV7-8 combines with J gene TRBJ1-1; unclear D gene. The CDR3 bases are TGTGCCAGCAGCCATAGCGGGGAGGGTGCCCATGAAGCTTTCTTT. Encoded protein: CASSHSGEGAHEAFF.